These 19 T cell receptor beta chains were sequenced from one sample in a study of radiotherapy plus CTLA-4 blockade in lung cancer. Some clones are missing from TCRdb's copy, which holds only in-frame ones; the method was immunoSEQ multiplex PCR. The sample lists 50,000 or so clones; approximately 80% were seen once. The source material was peripheral blood, sampled from a patient treated with radiotherapy plus ipilimumab. The origin of the receptors is a human donor with non-small cell lung cancer who had a partial response to radiotherapy plus ipilimumab.

The genes are TRBV7-3 and TRBJ2-5; 7 bases map to TRBD1. The closer fit of TRBJ2-7 to the DNA end suggests the J call may be wrong. This CDR3 region has 14 residues. The germline CDR1 and CDR2 sequences are SGHTA and FQGTGA. The CDR3 protein is CASSPTTGAGEQYF. CDR3 DNA sequence: TGTGCCAGCAGCCCGACTACAGGGGCGGGCGAGCAGTACTTC.

The chain combines TRBV7-9 with TRBJ2-2; no firm D call. V was clipped by 6 bases and J by 7 bases, with 12 bases between them. Germline V gene data show CDR1 as SEHNR and CDR2 as FQNEAQ (reference sequence). This CDR3 region has 13 residues. For the CDR3, the DNA is TGTGCCAGCAGGCCCGGATCAGGCGGGGAGCTGTTTTTT. Protein product: CASRPGSGGELFF.

The chain is built from TRBV5-1 and TRBJ2-3; TRBD2 agrees at 8 bases. This CDR3 comprises 14 residues. With 6 bases clipped from V and 2 bases from J, the junction kept 5 bases outside the gene matches. In germline, CDR1 is SGHRS, CDR2 YFSETQ. CDR3 region: CASKVAGITDTQYF. In nucleotides, the CDR3 is TGCGCCAGCAAAGTAGCGGGGATCACAGATACGCAGTATTTT.

The gene calls are TRBV6-5 and TRBJ2-3, with 7 bases that match TRBD1. J was trimmed by 3 bases and V by 6 bases; bases with no gene match: 3. CDR3 length: 13 amino acids. Germline loops: CDR1 MNHEY, CDR2 SVGAGI. The CDR3 DNA is TGTGCCAGCAGAAGGGACAGTACAGATACGCAGTATTTT. This sequence encodes CASRRDSTDTQYF.

The V gene is TRBV6-5, the J gene TRBJ2-1; 8 bases match TRBD2. Germline CDR1 and CDR2: MNHEY and SVGAGI. The CDR3 length is 13 residues. With V trimmed by 6 bases and J by 5 bases, 3 bases remained unmatched. The CDR3 sequence: CASRGAGDNEQFF. CDR3 DNA: TGTGCCAGCAGAGGAGCGGGGGACAATGAGCAGTTCTTC.

This sequence joins TRBV19 and TRBJ2-1; 9 positions agree with TRBD1. Germline CDR1 is LNHDA and CDR2 is SQIVND (reference sequence). The CDR3 extends over 15 amino acids. J lost 8 bases, V lost 5 bases, and 10 bases had no gene match. This CDR3 reads CASSEYDRGAHEQFF. The CDR3 DNA follows: TGTGCCAGTAGTGAGTACGACAGGGGGGCGCATGAGCAGTTCTTC.

The chain couples TRBV5-1 to TRBJ2-1; D gene unclear. CDR3 size: 16 residues. The germline V and J ends were trimmed by 2 bases and 2 bases, with 14 bases remaining between them. Germline CDR1 reads SGHRS; CDR2 reads YFSETQ. The CDR3: CASSLAGMMAYNEQFF. CDR3 coding DNA: TGCGCCAGCAGCTTAGCCGGTATGATGGCCTACAATGAGCAGTTCTTC.

The V call is TRBV4-3, the J call TRBJ2-7, with 10 bases that match TRBD2. The CDR3 has 18 amino acids. Germline V gene sequence: CDR1 LGHNA, CDR2 YSLEER. V shed 0 bases, J shed 3 bases, and the junction held 11 bases outside the gene matches. CDR3 residues: CASSQDRPSSGGSYEQYF. Written as DNA, the CDR3 is TGCGCCAGCAGCCAAGATCGTCCCTCTAGCGGGGGCAGCTACGAGCAGTACTTC.

This chain joins TRBV18 and TRBJ1-4; D remains unclear. V was pared by 1 base and J by 0 bases, with 6 bases between. This CDR3 region has 15 residues. In germline, CDR1 is KGHSH, CDR2 LQKENI. The chain's CDR3 is CASSPQPSTNEKLFF. CDR3 nucleotide sequence: TGTGCCAGCTCACCACAGCCATCAACTAATGAAAAACTGTTTTTT.

The rearrangement uses TRBV28 and TRBJ1-2; D uncertain. CDR1 is MDHEN, CDR2 SYDVKM, per germline. Trimming took 2 bases from V and 4 from J, leaving 14 bases between them. The CDR3 is 15 amino acids. CDR3 region: CASSLSLKLSYGYTF. The DNA for the CDR3 is TGTGCCAGCAGTTTAAGTCTGAAGCTATCCTATGGCTACACCTTC.

The chain employs TRBV7-9 and TRBJ1-2; 7 bases fit TRBD1. The CDR3 extends over 13 amino acids. V lost 6 bases and J lost 8; bases outside the gene matches: 9. The germline CDR1 and CDR2 sequences are SEHNR and FQNEAQ (reference sequence). CDR3 loop: CASRRDSSRGYTF. The CDR3 DNA follows: TGTGCCAGCAGACGGGACAGTAGTAGAGGCTACACCTTC. The full variable domain, rest sourced from reference TRBV7-9 and TRBJ1-2, is DTGVSQNPRHKITKRGQNVTFRCDPISEHNRLYWYRQTLGQGPEFLTYFQNEAQLEKSRLLSDRFSAERPKGSFSTLEIQRTEQGDSAMYLCASRRDSSRGYTFGSGTRLTVV.

The chain carries TRBV13 and TRBJ2-1; possible D gene TRBD1, 5 bases. The length of the CDR3 is 16 residues. Trimming cost V 1 base and J 0 bases, with 10 bases left between them. CDR1 and CDR2 from the germline V gene are PRHDT and FYEKMQ (reference sequence). The CDR3 loop is CASSLVKGNSYNEQFF. The CDR3 DNA sequence: TGTGCCAGCAGCTTAGTAAAGGGGAACTCCTACAATGAGCAGTTCTTC.

This clone was seen a single time. The J gene is TRBJ1-2, the V gene TRBV19; 8 positions match TRBD1. The CDR3 sequence is 13 residues long. After removal of 3 bases from V and 5 bases from J, the junction contained 2 bases not matched to a gene. Per germline, CDR1 LNHDA and CDR2 SQIVND (reference sequence). DNA of the CDR3: TGTGCCAGTAGTATGGACAGGGTTTATGGCTACACCTTC. This gives the protein CASSMDRVYGYTF.

This chain connects TRBV27 to TRBJ1-1; TRBD1 might be the D (5 bases). Germline V gene sequence: CDR1 MNHEY, CDR2 SMNVEV (reference sequence). CDR3 length equals 15 residues. The germline V and J ends were trimmed by 5 bases and 0 bases, with 13 bases remaining between them. The CDR3 nucleotides read TGTGCCAGCAGTCCGGCGACAGTCATGAACACTGAAGCTTTCTTT. It yields the protein CASSPATVMNTEAFF.

The genes are TRBV9 and TRBJ2-1, with D possibly TRBD2 on 5 matching bases. The germline V gene has CDR1 SGDLS and CDR2 YYNGEE. The ends were cut back, 1 base at V and 2 bases at J, with 13 bases in the middle. The CDR3 sequence is 16 residues long. The CDR3 spells CASSVLAGRTYNEQFF. For the CDR3, the DNA is TGTGCCAGCAGCGTACTCGCGGGTCGAACCTACAATGAGCAGTTCTTC.

Only one count was recorded for this clone. V and J are TRBV28 and TRBJ1-3; 8 nucleotides line up with TRBD1. Germline assignment: CDR1 MDHEN and CDR2 SYDVKM. CDR3 size: 13 residues. The V gene end was trimmed by 6 bases and the J gene end by 2 bases; junction bases not matched to a gene: 0. CDR3 protein: CASRTGAGNTIYF. The CDR3 coding sequence is TGTGCCAGCAGGACAGGGGCTGGAAACACCATATATTTT.

This clone is deemed medium-sized. This chain uses TRBV6-1 with TRBJ1-2; D remains ambiguous. The CDR3 covers 14 residues. Trimming pared 0 bases from V and 10 bases from J, leaving 15 bases between. Germline V CDR1 and CDR2: MNHNS, SASEGT. CDR3 region: CASSEARKGGYYTF. The CDR3 nucleotides are TGTGCCAGCAGTGAAGCGCGGAAGGGAGGTTACTACACCTTC.

V gene TRBV29-1 combines with J gene TRBJ2-7, with TRBD1 identical over 9 bases. Germline V gene data show CDR1 as SQVTM and CDR2 as ANQGSEA. Trimming took 5 bases from V and 0 from J; bases not matched to a gene: 8. The CDR3 spans 15 residues. The CDR3 is CSVRTGTGSSYEQYF. The CDR3 nucleotides read TGCAGCGTTCGTACCGGGACAGGGAGCTCCTACGAGCAGTACTTC.

The table lists this clone with a few counts. This chain uses TRBV9 with TRBJ2-3, with a weak D call TRBD1 (6 bases). Per germline, CDR1 SGDLS and CDR2 YYNGEE. The CDR3 covers 16 residues. V was shortened by 5 bases and J by 5 bases, with 21 bases between the two germline ends. The CDR3 nucleotides read TGTGCCAGCAGTCCCCGAACAGGGCAGGGGATAGATACGCAGTATTTT. It translates to CASSPRTGQGIDTQYF. Full variable domain (remainder filled in from reference TRBV9 and TRBJ2-3): DSGVTQTPKHLITATGQRVTLRCSPRSGDLSVYWYQQSLDQGLQFLIQYYNGEERAKGNILERFSAQQFPDLHSELNLSSLELGDSALYFCASSPRTGQGIDTQYFGPGTRLTVL.